The source of this T cell receptor (beta chain) is a study of blood T cell repertoires in COVID-19. Study-level background: The origin of the acute and convalescent COVID-19 samples was the United States, Italy and Spain. The cDNA or gDNA used as material had been derived from T cells, B-cell-depleted T cells, or PBMCs.

As originally analysed: Nucleated cell number was recorded as an estimate derived from reference gene primer amplification. Profiled with immunoSEQ multiplex PCR; TCRdb holds only in-frame clones, not every one. From that table come the V and J calls and clone size; the DNA was used to work out D and trimming. The data show about 95,000 clones, 80% to 90% seen once. A Seattle source enrolled patients during active infection and followed them longitudinally. This CDR3 has 16 residues. Germline V gene sequence: CDR1 SGDLS, CDR2 YYNGEE. J was trimmed by 8 bases and V by 3 bases; bases with no gene match: 9.

Sequencing was carried out using peripheral blood. The receptor was derived from a man between 50 and 59 years old with COVID-19, enrolled during active disease. The chain carries TRBV9 and TRBJ2-1, with 12 bases that match TRBD2. CDR3 region: CASSAQPSGGAHEQFF. CDR3 bases: TGTGCCAGCAGCGCCCAGCCTAGCGGGGGGGCCCATGAGCAGTTCTTC.